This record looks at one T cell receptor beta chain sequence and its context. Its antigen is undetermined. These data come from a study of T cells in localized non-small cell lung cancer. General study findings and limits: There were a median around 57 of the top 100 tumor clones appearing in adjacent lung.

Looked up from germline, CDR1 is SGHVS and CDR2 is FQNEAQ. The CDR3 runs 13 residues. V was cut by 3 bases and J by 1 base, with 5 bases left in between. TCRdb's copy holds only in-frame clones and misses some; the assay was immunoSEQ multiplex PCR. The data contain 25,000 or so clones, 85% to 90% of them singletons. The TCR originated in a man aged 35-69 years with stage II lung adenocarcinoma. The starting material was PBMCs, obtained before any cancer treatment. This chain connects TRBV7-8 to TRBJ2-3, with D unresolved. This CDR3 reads CASSFLGTDTQYF. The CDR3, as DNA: TGTGCCAGCAGCTTCTTAGGCACAGATACGCAGTATTTT.